This T cell receptor (beta chain) was documented in a study of beta chain features in type 1 diabetes. Germline-derived CDR1 and CDR2 are SGHRS and YFSETQ. This CDR3 comprises 15 residues. Germline trimming cut 2 bases from V and 3 bases from J; bases unmatched to any gene: 5. What was sequenced were expressed TCRB transcripts, since all of the isolated RNA had been reverse transcribed. Per sample, stem cell-like memory T cell libraries averaged about 940,000 reads. TCRdb keeps only in-frame clones here, not all; method: immunoSEQ multiplex PCR. The sample contains some 99,000 clones, around 40% of which appear only once. CD45RO/CCR7/CD25/CD127/CD95/CD27 staining was used to isolate CD4+ naive, central memory, regulatory and stem cell-like memory cells by sorting.

The rearrangement uses TRBV5-1 and TRBJ2-1; 7 nucleotides agree with TRBD2. The source material was stem cell memory CD4+ T cells from blood. The sequence derives from a woman between 18 and 29 years old in good health. The CDR3 loop reads CASSFFGEGYNEQFF. DNA of the CDR3: TGCGCCAGCAGCTTTTTTGGGGAGGGCTACAATGAGCAGTTCTTC.